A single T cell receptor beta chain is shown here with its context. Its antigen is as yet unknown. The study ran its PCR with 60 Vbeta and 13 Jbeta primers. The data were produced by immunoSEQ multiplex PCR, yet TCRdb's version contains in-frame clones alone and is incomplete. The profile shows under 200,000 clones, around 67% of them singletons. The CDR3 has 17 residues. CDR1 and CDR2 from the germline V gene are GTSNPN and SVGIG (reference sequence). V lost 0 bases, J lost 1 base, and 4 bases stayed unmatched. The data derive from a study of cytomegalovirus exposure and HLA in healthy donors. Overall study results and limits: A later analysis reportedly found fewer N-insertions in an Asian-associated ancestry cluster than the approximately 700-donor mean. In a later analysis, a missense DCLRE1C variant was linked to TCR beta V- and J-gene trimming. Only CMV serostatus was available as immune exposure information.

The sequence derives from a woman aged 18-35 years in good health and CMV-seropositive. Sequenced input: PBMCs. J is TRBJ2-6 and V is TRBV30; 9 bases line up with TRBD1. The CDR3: CAWSVTGGGSGANVLTF. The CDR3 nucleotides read TGTGCCTGGAGTGTCACAGGGGGCGGATCTGGGGCCAACGTCCTGACTTTC.